This T cell receptor beta chain was sequenced in a study of shared clonotypes between healthy human individuals. Per the germline V gene, CDR1 is MRHNA and CDR2 is SNTAGT. J lost 3 bases, V lost 2 bases, and 0 bases had no gene match. The CDR3 loop spans 15 amino acids. Assay: immunoSEQ multiplex PCR; the TCRdb copy retains only in-frame clones and omits some. Here the sample spans around 980,000 clones, 75% to 85% being singletons. Sequencing was carried out using memory CD4+ T cells from PBMCs. Subset of the sample: CD45RA-negative fraction. This chain connects TRBV6-4 to TRBJ2-3; TRBD2 aligns across 12 bases. This clonotype originated in a man between 18 and 35 years old in good health. Some clones in this sample may be carry-over from other donors' samples. The CDR3 here is CASSDGTSGTDTQYF. The CDR3 DNA reads as TGTGCCAGCAGTGACGGGACTAGCGGGACAGATACGCAGTATTTT.